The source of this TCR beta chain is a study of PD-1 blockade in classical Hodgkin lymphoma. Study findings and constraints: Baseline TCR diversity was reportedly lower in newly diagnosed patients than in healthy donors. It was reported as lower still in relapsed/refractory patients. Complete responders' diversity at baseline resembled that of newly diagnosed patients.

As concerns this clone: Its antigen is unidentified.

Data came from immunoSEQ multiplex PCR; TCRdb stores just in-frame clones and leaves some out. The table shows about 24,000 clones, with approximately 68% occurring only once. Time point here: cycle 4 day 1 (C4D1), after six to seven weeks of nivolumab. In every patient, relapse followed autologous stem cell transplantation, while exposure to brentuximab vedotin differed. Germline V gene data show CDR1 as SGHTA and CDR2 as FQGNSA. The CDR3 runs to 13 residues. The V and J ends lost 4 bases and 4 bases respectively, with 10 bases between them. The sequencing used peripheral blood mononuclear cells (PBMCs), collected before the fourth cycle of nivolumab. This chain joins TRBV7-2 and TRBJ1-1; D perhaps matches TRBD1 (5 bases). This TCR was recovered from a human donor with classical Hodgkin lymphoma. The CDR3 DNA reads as TGTGCCAGCAGCTCGGACATACCCACTGAAGCTTTCTTT. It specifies CASSSDIPTEAFF.